This TCR beta chain was found in a study of early T cells in non-severe SARS-CoV-2 infection. This clonotype was found a few times. TCRdb passed the 5' RACE reads through MiXCR, listing each CDR3 protein once. The table shows fewer than 75,000 distinct CDR3 sequences, with about 17% occurring only once. Germline V lookup: CDR1 SQVTM, CDR2 ANQGSEA. V dropped 7 bases and J dropped 0 bases, with 13 bases sitting between them. The CDR3 totals 14 residues. The TCR sequence derives from an adult who was a healthcare worker with PCR-confirmed SARS-CoV-2 infection or an uninfected control (not recorded which). Sequenced material: whole blood, taken at baseline. V gene TRBV29-1 combines with J gene TRBJ1-3, with D perhaps TRBD1 (6 bases). The CDR3 here is CSGTDSGSGNTIYF. CDR3 nucleotides: TGCAGCGGGACGGACAGCGGCTCTGGAAACACCATATATTTT.